This is a list of T cell receptor beta chains from one sample in a study of cytomegalovirus exposure and HLA in healthy donors. Measured with immunoSEQ multiplex PCR; TCRdb has only the in-frame clones, and not every one. The data show roughly 80,000 clones, 62% seen once. Sequenced input: PBMCs. The receptors were gathered from a male donor in good health and CMV-seropositive. Each CDR3 is given with its conserved first and last residue. A D gene is named only where the DNA matches it firmly. Size is stated for part of the rows, as once, few or many counts, or as a class when the clone is expanded.

d_call | j_call | clone_size | v_call | cdr3_aa | cdr3_nt
. | TRBJ1-4 | . | TRBV21-1 | CASSKGSQGREKLFF | TGTGCCAGCAGCAAGGGTAGCCAGGGGAGAGAAAAACTGTTTTTT
. | TRBJ1-5 | . | TRBV27 | CASHGGTPNQPQHF | TGTGCCAGCCACGGCGGGACCCCCAATCAGCCCCAGCATTTT
. | TRBJ1-2 | . | TRBV30 | CAWVPGIYGYTF | TGTGCCTGGGTGCCCGGTATTTATGGCTACACCTTC
TRBD2 | TRBJ2-7 | . | TRBV5-1 | CASSLGKAGWDEQYF | TGCGCCAGCAGCTTAGGAAAAGCGGGATGGGACGAGCAGTACTTC
TRBD1 | TRBJ1-5 | once | TRBV28 | CASSAGQGGNQPQHF | TGTGCCAGCAGTGCGGGACAGGGAGGAAATCAGCCCCAGCATTTT
TRBD1 | TRBJ2-7 | few | TRBV4-1 | CASSQERVRGIYEQYF | TGCGCCAGCAGCCAAGAGAGGGTCAGGGGGATCTACGAGCAGTACTTC
. | TRBJ2-7 | few | TRBV27 | CASSHGQGYEQYF | TGTGCCAGCAGCCACGGGCAGGGCTACGAGCAGTACTTC
. | TRBJ2-7 | once | TRBV5-4 | CASRSQGPSSYEQYF | TGTGCCAGCAGGTCCCAGGGGCCCAGCTCCTACGAGCAGTACTTC
. | TRBJ2-5 | . | TRBV27 | CASSGGAGFYQETQYF | TGTGCCAGCAGTGGGGGGGCAGGGTTCTACCAAGAGACCCAGTACTTC
TRBD2 | TRBJ2-3 | . | TRBV5-1 | CASSYSGSRTDTQYF | TGCGCCAGCAGCTATAGCGGGTCCCGCACAGATACGCAGTATTTT
. | TRBJ1-1 | . | TRBV6-6 | CASSEGGEEAFF | TGTGCCAGCAGTGAGGGGGGGGAGGAAGCTTTCTTT
. | TRBJ2-7 | . | TRBV19 | CASARPGQNEQYF | TGTGCCAGTGCACGGCCAGGGCAAAACGAGCAGTACTTC
TRBD2 | TRBJ2-1 | once | TRBV10-1 | CASSDSGGNNEQFF | TGCGCCAGCAGTGACAGCGGGGGCAACAATGAGCAGTTCTTC
. | TRBJ2-2 | . | TRBV11-1 | CASSLEQTNTGELFF | TGTGCCAGCAGCTTAGAACAGACGAACACCGGGGAGCTGTTTTTT
TRBD1 | TRBJ1-5 | . | TRBV7-8 | CASSLRQGRQPQHF | TGTGCCAGCAGCTTACGACAGGGACGTCAGCCCCAGCATTTT
TRBD1 | TRBJ2-7 | few | TRBV7-3 | CASSQLGTGYEQYF | TGTGCCAGCAGCCAGCTTGGGACAGGGTACGAGCAGTACTTC
. | TRBJ2-3 | . | TRBV21-1 | CASSKALLTSGGRPEVTDTQYF | TGTGCCAGCAGCAAAGCGCTATTGACTAGCGGGGGCCGGCCGGAGGTCACAGATACGCAGTATTTT
. | TRBJ2-7 | . | TRBV4-3 | CASSQGVRDYEQYF | TGCGCCAGCAGCCAAGGGGTGAGGGACTACGAGCAGTACTTC
. | TRBJ2-7 | once | TRBV7-6 | CASSLRSSGDVRYEQYF | TGTGCCAGCAGCTTAAGGTCTTCAGGGGATGTACGCTACGAGCAGTACTTC
TRBD2 | TRBJ2-3 | . | TRBV4-3 | CASSPRWVAGRVDTQYF | TGCGCCAGCAGCCCAAGGTGGGTAGCGGGACGGGTAGATACGCAGTATTTT
. | TRBJ1-5 | . | TRBV6-1 | CASIPPGTAISPQHF | TGTGCCAGCATCCCCCCAGGTACGGCAATCAGCCCCCAGCATTTT
. | TRBJ2-7 | few | TRBV11-2 | CASAGYEQYF | TGTGCCAGCGCGGGCTACGAGCAGTACTTC
. | TRBJ1-1 | few | TRBV6-5 | CASSSDRFRTEAFF | TGTGCCAGCAGTTCCGACAGGTTCAGAACTGAAGCTTTCTTT
. | TRBJ1-1 | . | TRBV30 | CAWREGTEAFF | TGTGCCTGGAGGGAGGGGACCGAAGCTTTCTTT
. | TRBJ1-1 | . | TRBV5-1 | CASSLSGALNTEAFF | TGCGCCAGCAGCTTGAGTGGGGCCCTGAACACTGAAGCTTTCTTT
. | TRBJ1-1 | . | TRBV4-2 | CASSQEAGFMNTEAFF | TGTGCCAGCAGCCAAGAAGCAGGGTTCATGAACACTGAAGCTTTCTTT
. | TRBJ2-1 | few | TRBV5-5 | CASSLRRTYNEQFF | TGTGCCAGCAGCTTGAGGAGAACCTACAATGAGCAGTTCTTC
TRBD2 | TRBJ2-3 | once | TRBV4-1 | CASSQDPLAGATDTQYF | TGCGCCAGCAGCCAAGATCCCTTAGCGGGGGCCACAGATACGCAGTATTTT
TRBD1 | TRBJ1-6 | . | TRBV6-5 | CASSEGTDNSPLHF | TGTGCCAGCAGTGAAGGGACAGATAATTCACCCCTCCACTTT
. | TRBJ1-6 | . | TRBV9 | CASSPPDGISPLHF | TGTGCCAGCAGCCCCCCGGACGGGATATCACCCCTCCACTTT
. | TRBJ2-5 | . | TRBV5-1 | CASSLGQPQETQYF | TGCGCCAGCAGCCTCGGACAGCCCCAAGAGACCCAGTACTTC
. | TRBJ2-7 | once | TRBV25-1 | CASTPGVRESEQYF | TGTGCCAGCACACCGGGGGTCAGGGAATCCGAGCAGTACTTC
TRBD1 | TRBJ2-5 | . | TRBV5-4 | CASSFDREERETQYF | TGTGCCAGCAGCTTTGACAGGGAAGAGCGAGAGACCCAGTACTTC
. | TRBJ2-2 | . | TRBV5-6 | CASSLVGRLHTGELFF | TGTGCCAGCAGCTTGGTGGGCAGGCTACACACCGGGGAGCTGTTTTTT
. | TRBJ1-6 | . | TRBV5-1 | CASSEYVLGNSPLHF | TGCGCCAGCAGCGAATACGTCCTGGGCAATTCACCCCTCCACTTT
. | TRBJ1-6 | . | TRBV30 | CAWLRTANSPLHF | TGTGCCTGGCTCAGGACAGCTAATTCACCCCTCCACTTT
TRBD1 | TRBJ1-4 | once | TRBV10-2 | CASSEIQGVKLFF | TGCGCCAGCAGTGAGATCCAGGGGGTAAAACTGTTTTTT
TRBD1 | TRBJ1-1 | . | TRBV7-9 | CASSPTGTGPEAFF | TGTGCCAGCAGCCCAACCGGGACAGGTCCTGAAGCTTTCTTT
. | TRBJ1-1 | few | TRBV9 | CASSVDAGNTEAFF | TGTGCCAGCAGCGTAGACGCAGGGAACACTGAAGCTTTCTTT
TRBD2 | TRBJ2-3 | . | TRBV11-3 | CASSPRTSGAGDTQYF | TGTGCCAGCAGCCCACGAACTAGCGGGGCGGGAGATACGCAGTATTTT
TRBD1 | TRBJ2-4 | . | TRBV14 | CASSPRQGYIDIQYF | TGTGCCAGCAGCCCACGACAGGGGTACATAGACATTCAGTACTTC
TRBD1 | TRBJ1-3 | . | TRBV9 | CASSVDPLQGADGNTIYF | TGTGCCAGCAGCGTAGACCCCCTTCAGGGGGCGGATGGAAACACCATATATTTT